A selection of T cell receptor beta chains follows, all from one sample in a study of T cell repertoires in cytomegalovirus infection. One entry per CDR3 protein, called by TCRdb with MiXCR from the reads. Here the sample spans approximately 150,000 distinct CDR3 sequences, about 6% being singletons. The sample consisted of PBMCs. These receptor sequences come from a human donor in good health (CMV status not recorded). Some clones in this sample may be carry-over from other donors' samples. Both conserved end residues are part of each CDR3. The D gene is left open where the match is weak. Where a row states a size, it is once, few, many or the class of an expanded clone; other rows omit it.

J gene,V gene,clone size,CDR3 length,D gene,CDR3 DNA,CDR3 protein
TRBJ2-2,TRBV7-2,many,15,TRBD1,TGTGCCAGCAGCTTCCTTCGGACAGGCACCGGGGAGCTGTTTTTT,CASSFLRTGTGELFF
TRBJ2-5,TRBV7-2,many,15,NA,TGTGCCAGCAGCTTAACCGGGGCCGAGGCAGAGACCCAGTACTTC,CASSLTGAEAETQYF
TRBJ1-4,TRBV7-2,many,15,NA,TGTGCCAGCAGCTTACAAGGACGGGCAAATGAAAAACTGTTTTTT,CASSLQGRANEKLFF
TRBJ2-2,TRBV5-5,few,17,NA,TGTGCCAGCAGCTTGGGCGGGACAGCACCAAACACCGGGGAGCTGTTTTTT,CASSLGGTAPNTGELFF
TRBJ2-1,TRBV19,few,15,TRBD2,TGTGCCAGTAGTATTGGGCGGGGGACCTACAATGAGCAGTTCTTC,CASSIGRGTYNEQFF
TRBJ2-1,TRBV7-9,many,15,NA,TGTGCCAGCAGCTTATCTCAGGTCCTTGGCGGTGAGCAGTTCTTC,CASSLSQVLGGEQFF
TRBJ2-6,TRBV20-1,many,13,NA,TGCAGTGCTAGGGTAACGGGGGCCAACGTCCTGACTTTC,CSARVTGANVLTF
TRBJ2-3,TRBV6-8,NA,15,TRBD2,TGTGCCAGCAGAAGCGGGGGGGCAAACACAGATACGCAGTATTTT,CASRSGGANTDTQYF
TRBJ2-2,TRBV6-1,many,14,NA,TGTGCCAGCAGTCCCGTCTGGGACACCGGGGAGCTGTTTTTT,CASSPVWDTGELFF
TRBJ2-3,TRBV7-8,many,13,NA,TGTGCCAGCAGCTTAGGGAGTAGAGATACGCAGTATTTT,CASSLGSRDTQYF
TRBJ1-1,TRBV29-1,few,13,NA,TGCAGCGTTGAAGTCCCTCAGAGCCCGAAGACTTTCTTT,CSVEVPQSPKTFF
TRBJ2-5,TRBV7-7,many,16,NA,TGTGCCAGCAGCTATACGATCGGGGGGCAACAAGAGACCCAGTACTTC,CASSYTIGGQQETQYF
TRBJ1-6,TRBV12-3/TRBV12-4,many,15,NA,TGTGCCAGCAGTTTCGGCTACAGAGACTCCTTGACCCTCCACTTT,CASSFGYRDSLTLHF
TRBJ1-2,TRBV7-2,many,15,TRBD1,TGTGCCAGCAGCTTTGGACAGGGGGCATTCTATGGCTACACCTTC,CASSFGQGAFYGYTF
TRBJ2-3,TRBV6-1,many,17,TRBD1,TGTGCCAGCAGTCGAATCGGGACAGGGGACTACACAGATACGCAGTATTTT,CASSRIGTGDYTDTQYF
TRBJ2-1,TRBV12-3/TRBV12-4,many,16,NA,TGTGCCAGCAGTTTAGGGACAGACGGGGCAGGGAATGAGCAGTTCTTC,CASSLGTDGAGNEQFF
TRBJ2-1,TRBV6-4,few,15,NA,TGTGCCAGCAGCCCCACAGGGACCCCCTACAATGAGCAGTTCTTC,CASSPTGTPYNEQFF
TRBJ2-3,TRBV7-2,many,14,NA,TGTGCCAGCAGCTTAGTCCCAGAAACAGATACGCAGTATTTT,CASSLVPETDTQYF
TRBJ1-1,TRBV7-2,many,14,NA,TGTGCCAGCAGCTTCGGCACTATGAACACTGAAGCTTTCTTT,CASSFGTMNTEAFF
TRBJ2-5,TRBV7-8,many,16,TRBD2,TGTGCCAGCAGCTTAACTCCTCGGGGGGGGAGAGAGACCCAGTACTTC,CASSLTPRGGRETQYF
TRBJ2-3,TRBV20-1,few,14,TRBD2,TGCAGTGCTCGGCCTGGACTAGCGTCAGATACGCAGTATTTT,CSARPGLASDTQYF
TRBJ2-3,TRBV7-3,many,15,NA,TGTGCCAGCAGCTTAAACGCGGGGGCAGGAGATACGCAGTATTTT,CASSLNAGAGDTQYF
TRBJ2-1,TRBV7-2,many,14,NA,TGTGCCAGCAGCTTAGAAGGGGCAGATTATGAGCAGTTCTTC,CASSLEGADYEQFF
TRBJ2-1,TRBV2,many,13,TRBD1,TGTGCCAGCCGGGACAGAACCTACAATGAGCAGTTCTTC,CASRDRTYNEQFF
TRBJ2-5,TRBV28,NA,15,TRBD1,TGTGCCAGCAGTTTAGCGGACAGGGTACAAGAGACCCAGTACTTC,CASSLADRVQETQYF
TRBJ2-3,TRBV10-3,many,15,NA,TGTGCCATCAGTGAGTCGAGGCAGAGCACAGATACGCAGTATTTT,CAISESRQSTDTQYF
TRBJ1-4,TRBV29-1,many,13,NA,TGCAGCGTTGGGGTTGGCACCAGTGAAAAACTGTTTTTT,CSVGVGTSEKLFF
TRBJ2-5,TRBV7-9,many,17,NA,TGTGCCAGCAGCTTAGGAGCCACGGAGTGGAGGGTTGGGACCCAGTACTTC,CASSLGATEWRVGTQYF
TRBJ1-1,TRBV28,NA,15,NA,TGTGCCAGCAGCTTACCCGGAGGGGTTAGGACTGAAGCTTTCTTT,CASSLPGGVRTEAFF
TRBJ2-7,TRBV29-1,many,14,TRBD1,TGCAGCGTTTCCCCCGGGACAGACTCCTACGAGCAGTACTTC,CSVSPGTDSYEQYF
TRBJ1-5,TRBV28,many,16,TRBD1,TGTGCCAGCATCCCGTTTTTGAGACAGGGGTATCAGCCCCAGCATTTT,CASIPFLRQGYQPQHF
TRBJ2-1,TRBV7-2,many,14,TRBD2,TGTGCCAGCAGCTTGGGCGGGGGGGCCTATGAGCAGTTCTTC,CASSLGGGAYEQFF